A selection of T cell receptor beta chains follows, all from one sample in a study of shared clonotypes between healthy human individuals. Some clones are missing from TCRdb's copy, which holds only in-frame ones; the method was immunoSEQ multiplex PCR. The data contain millions of clones, roughly 95% of them seen just once; the ten biggest clones take up approximately 1.2%. The sample comprised naive CD8+ T cells sorted from blood. The receptors stem from a man between 18 and 29 years old in good health. Both conserved end residues are part of each CDR3. The D gene is left open where the match is weak. Size is omitted from some rows. Given values are once, few, many or a class for expanded clones.

>.|TRBV11-1|TRBJ2-7|once
TGTGCCAGCAGCTCCGTAGACAGCGCTTCACCCGGACAGTACTTC
CASSSVDSASPGQYF
>.|TRBV9|TRBJ2-1|once
TGTGCCAGCAGCCAGTACTACCAAGGGTACAATGAGCAGTTCTTC
CASSQYYQGYNEQFF
>TRBD1|TRBV5-1|TRBJ1-1|.
TGCGCCAGCAGCTTGATTCTGACAGGGGGCGCCGCTGTTTGGTACACTGAAGCTTTCTTT
CASSLILTGGAAVWYTEAFF
>TRBD1|TRBV4-1|TRBJ2-1|.
TGCGCCAGCAGCCAGGGAGGCAGGGGGCTGGATGAGCAGTTCTTC
CASSQGGRGLDEQFF
>.|TRBV27|TRBJ2-7|.
TGTGCCAGCAGTCCTGTTGGCGGAGAGAGCTCCTACGAGCAGTACTTC
CASSPVGGESSYEQYF
>.|TRBV5-8|TRBJ2-7|.
TGTGCCAGCAGCTTGGTCCATCGATACGAGCAGTACTTC
CASSLVHRYEQYF
>.|TRBV2|TRBJ2-7|.
TGTGCCAGCAGGTCTGGGCAGGGTTCCGAGCAGTACTTC
CASRSGQGSEQYF
>.|TRBV27|TRBJ2-5|.
TGTGCCAGCAGTCCCACCCCGTACCAAGAGACCCAGTACTTC
CASSPTPYQETQYF
>.|TRBV27|TRBJ1-1|.
TGTGCCAGCAGTTTACCGCAGGCGATGAACACTGAAGCTTTCTTT
CASSLPQAMNTEAFF
>TRBD1|TRBV9|TRBJ1-1|.
TGTGCCAGCAGCGGGGGACAGGGGGCGAACACTGAAGCTTTCTTT
CASSGGQGANTEAFF
>TRBD2|TRBV4-2|TRBJ2-5|once
TGTGCCAGCAGCCCCGGCGGCTGGGTGAGCGGGGGGGACCAAGAGACCCAGTACTTC
CASSPGGWVSGGDQETQYF
>.|TRBV7-2|TRBJ2-7|once
TGTGCCAGCAGCTTATGGCTAGGGGGCTACGAGCAGTACTTC
CASSLWLGGYEQYF
>.|TRBV7-9|TRBJ1-1|.
TGTGCCAGCAGCTCCATCTCAGGGGTCGCTGAAGCTTTCTTT
CASSSISGVAEAFF
>TRBD1|TRBV28|TRBJ2-3|.
TGTGCCAGCAGCGGAATGGGACAGGCAACAGATACGCAGTATTTT
CASSGMGQATDTQYF
>.|TRBV4-3|TRBJ2-5|once
TGCGCCAGCAGCGTGTGGGGTGGAGAGACCCAGTACTTC
CASSVWGGETQYF
>.|TRBV13|TRBJ2-7|.
TGTGCCAGCAGCTTCGAGGGAACTAGCTACGAGCAGTACTTC
CASSFEGTSYEQYF
>.|TRBV2|TRBJ2-5|.
TGTGCCAGCAGTGAACTCGTGGGGAGTCTTGAGACCCAGTACTTC
CASSELVGSLETQYF
>.|TRBV7-9|TRBJ1-2|.
TGTGCCAGCAGCTTCCCGGGTCCTACCGCAGATGGCTACACCTTC
CASSFPGPTADGYTF
>TRBD1|TRBV30|TRBJ1-4|few
TGTGCCTCCAGGGGCAGGGGGCAAGAAAAACTGTTTTTT
CASRGRGQEKLFF
>.|TRBV19|TRBJ2-7|.
TGTGCCAGTAGTATTGGAGGGGCCGCCAACCCATACGAGCAGTACTTC
CASSIGGAANPYEQYF
>.|TRBV6-5|TRBJ1-1|.
TGTGCCAGCAGTTACTCAAATGGACAGAGCTCTGAAGCTTTCTTT
CASSYSNGQSSEAFF
>.|TRBV2|TRBJ2-7|.
TGTGCCAGCAGTGGATACGGGGGAACCTACGAGCAGTACTTC
CASSGYGGTYEQYF
>.|TRBV28|TRBJ2-7|.
TGTGCCAGCAGTTTAGTCTCCTACGAGCAGTACTTC
CASSLVSYEQYF
>TRBD1|TRBV11-2|TRBJ2-7|.
TGTGCCAGCAGCTTAGCAGGGGGCCACGAGCAGTACTTC
CASSLAGGHEQYF
>.|TRBV6-5|TRBJ2-7|.
TGTGCCAGCAGTTACTCGACGGGGGAAGGATCCTACGAGCAGTACTTC
CASSYSTGEGSYEQYF
>TRBD1|TRBV9|TRBJ2-7|.
TGTGCCAGCAGCGTAGGGACAGGGACATCCTACGAGCAGTACTTC
CASSVGTGTSYEQYF
>.|TRBV5-5|TRBJ2-7|.
TGTGCCAGCAGCATAGATCCCCAGGGTGGGTCCTACGAGCAGTACTTC
CASSIDPQGGSYEQYF
>.|TRBV13|TRBJ2-1|.
TGTGCCAGCAGCGGCGGGACAAACAACTACAATGAGCAGTTCTTC
CASSGGTNNYNEQFF
>.|TRBV25-1|TRBJ1-2|once
TGTGCCAGCGCAGGTTCTCCAGGACAGAACTATGGCTACACCTTC
CASAGSPGQNYGYTF
>.|TRBV5-4|TRBJ2-1|.
TGTGCCAGCAGCCTACTGGGACTCCATGGGGATGAGCAGTTCTTC
CASSLLGLHGDEQFF
>.|TRBV6-1|TRBJ2-1|.
TGTGCCAGCAGTGAAGCGCAGGGCTGGGGTTACAATGAGCAGTTCTTC
CASSEAQGWGYNEQFF
>.|TRBV2|TRBJ2-5|.
TGTGCCAGCAGGGAACAGGGCTACCAAGAGACCCAGTACTTC
CASREQGYQETQYF
>TRBD2|TRBV13|TRBJ2-1|once
TGTGCCAGCAGCTTATTCCAGCGGGGCTACAATGAGCAGTTCTTC
CASSLFQRGYNEQFF
>.|TRBV7-8|TRBJ1-3|.
TGTGCCAGCAGCTTAGCTACTCTGATCTCTGGAAACACCATATATTTT
CASSLATLISGNTIYF
>TRBD2|TRBV7-9|TRBJ2-7|.
TGTGCCAGCAGATCGGGACTAGCGGGGACCTACGAGCAGTACTTC
CASRSGLAGTYEQYF
>TRBD1|TRBV30|TRBJ2-5|.
TGTGCCTGGAGTGAGGGACAGGGGCAAGAGACCCAGTACTTC
CAWSEGQGQETQYF
>.|TRBV18|TRBJ2-7|.
TGTGCCAGCTCAGAAGAACAGGGTTTCGACGAGCAGTACTTC
CASSEEQGFDEQYF